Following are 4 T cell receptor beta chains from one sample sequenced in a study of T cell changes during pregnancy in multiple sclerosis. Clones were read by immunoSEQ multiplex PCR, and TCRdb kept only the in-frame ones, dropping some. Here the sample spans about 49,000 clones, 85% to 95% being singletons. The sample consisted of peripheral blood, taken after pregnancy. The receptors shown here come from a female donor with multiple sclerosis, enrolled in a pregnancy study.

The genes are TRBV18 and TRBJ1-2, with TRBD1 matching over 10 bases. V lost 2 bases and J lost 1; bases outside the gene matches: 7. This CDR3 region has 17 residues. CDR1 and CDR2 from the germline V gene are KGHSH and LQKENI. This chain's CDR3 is CASSPRTGGGLNYGYTF. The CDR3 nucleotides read TGTGCCAGCTCACCAAGGACAGGGGGAGGCCTTAACTATGGCTACACCTTC.

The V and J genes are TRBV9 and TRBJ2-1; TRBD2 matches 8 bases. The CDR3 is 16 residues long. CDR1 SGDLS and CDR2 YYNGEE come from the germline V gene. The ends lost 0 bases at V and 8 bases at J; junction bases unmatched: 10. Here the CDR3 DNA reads TGTGCCAGCAGCGTAGGGTCCGGGGGGGCCTTAGATGAGCAGTTCTTC. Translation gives CASSVGSGGALDEQFF.

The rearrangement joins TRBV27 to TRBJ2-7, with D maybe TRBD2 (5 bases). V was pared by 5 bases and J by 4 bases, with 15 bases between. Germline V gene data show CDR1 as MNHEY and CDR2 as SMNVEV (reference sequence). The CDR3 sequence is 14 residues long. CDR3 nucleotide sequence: TGTGCCAGCAGTCTAGCCTCACCTTTTTACGAGCAGTACTTC. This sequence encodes CASSLASPFYEQYF.

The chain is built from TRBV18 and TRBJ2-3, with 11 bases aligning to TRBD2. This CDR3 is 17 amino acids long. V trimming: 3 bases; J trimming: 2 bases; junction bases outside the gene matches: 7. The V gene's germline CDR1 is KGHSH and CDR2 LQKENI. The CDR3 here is CASSPFASGGYTDTQYF. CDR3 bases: TGTGCCAGCTCACCCTTCGCTAGCGGGGGGTACACAGATACGCAGTATTTT.